This T cell receptor (beta chain) was observed in a study of cytomegalovirus exposure and HLA in healthy donors. Per the germline V gene, CDR1 is MDHEN and CDR2 is SYDVKM. This CDR3 spans 16 amino acids. Trimming took off 5 bases at V and 1 base at J, with 17 bases between the two ends. The PCR employed 60 Vbeta primers together with 13 Jbeta primers. Authors' data handling: The authors later counted roughly 77 million unique TCR beta chains, some 12 million of them shared. Repertoires were generated with immunoSEQ multiplex PCR, while TCRdb's copy carries only in-frame clones and drops some. The V and J calls and the clone size are those of that table, but D and trimming were determined from the DNA. The sample shows approximately 220,000 clones, 76% of them seen only once. This clone was counted only a few times.

The source of this sequence is a man younger than 35 in good health and CMV-seronegative. The chain couples TRBV28 to TRBJ1-2; D not resolved. Sequencing was performed on PBMCs. The CDR3 DNA is TGTGCCAGCAGTGGTTTTTCCCGAGAAAATAACTATGGCTACACCTTC. Its protein product is CASSGFSRENNYGYTF.